The 20 T cell receptor beta chains presented below share a single source sample, sequenced in a study of T cell responses to AZD1222 COVID-19 vaccine. Some clones are missing from TCRdb's copy, which holds only in-frame ones; the method was immunoSEQ multiplex PCR. The sample comprises about 180,000 clones, about 86% of which are singletons, and 11% rests with the top ten. The material was peripheral blood, obtained 28 days after the second AZD1222 dose. The source of these receptors is an adult who received the AZD1222 COVID-19 vaccine.

This clone was counted a single time. The chain employs TRBV4-1 and TRBJ2-5, with 15 bases that match TRBD2. V trimming: 1 base; J trimming: 10 bases; junction bases outside the gene matches: 13. This CDR3 region has 18 residues. Germline CDR1 is MGHRA and CDR2 is YSYEKL. Here the CDR3 reads CASSQAGTSGGYATGQYF. The CDR3 DNA sequence: TGCGCCAGCAGCCAAGCCGGGACTAGCGGGGGGTATGCCACGGGCCAGTACTTC.

The gene calls are TRBV5-1 and TRBJ1-2; 10 bases line up with TRBD1. The CDR3 contains 14 residues. CDR1 and CDR2 (germline): SGHRS, YFSETQ. V shed 4 bases and J 8 bases; nucleotides not matched to a gene: 8. Here the CDR3 reads CASSARQGAWGYTF. The CDR3 coding sequence is TGCGCCAGCAGCGCCCGACAGGGGGCGTGGGGCTACACCTTC.

This chain uses TRBV10-1 with TRBJ1-4, with no clear D. CDR3 length equals 14 residues. Germline V gene sequence: CDR1 WNHNN, CDR2 SYGVQD (reference sequence). The germline V and J ends were trimmed by 6 bases and 3 bases, with 11 bases remaining between them. For the CDR3, the DNA is TGCGCCAGCAGCCGAGGGAGGGCTAATGAAAAACTGTTTTTT. Translation gives CASSRGRANEKLFF.

This chain connects TRBV6-5 to TRBJ2-7; D unclear. The CDR3 runs to 13 residues. Germline-derived CDR1 and CDR2 are MNHEY and SVGAGI. Trimming removed 2 bases from V and 2 bases from J, with 7 bases in between. Here the CDR3 reads CASSYGPTYEQYF. The DNA of the CDR3 is TGTGCCAGCAGTTACGGGCCAACCTACGAGCAGTACTTC.

This rearrangement joins TRBV7-9 to TRBJ1-2; the match to TRBD1 covers 9 bases. The CDR3 has 13 residues. CDR1 and CDR2 from the germline V gene are SEHNR and FQNEAQ (reference sequence). V was clipped by 5 bases and J by 6 bases; unmatched bases: 4. CDR3 sequence: CASSPRDRDGYTF. The CDR3 bases are TGTGCCAGCAGCCCCCGGGACAGGGATGGCTACACCTTC. Full variable domain (remainder filled in from reference TRBV7-9 and TRBJ1-2): DTGVSQNPRHKITKRGQNVTFRCDPISEHNRLYWYRQTLGQGPEFLTYFQNEAQLEKSRLLSDRFSAERPKGSFSTLEIQRTEQGDSAMYLCASSPRDRDGYTFGSGTRLTVV.

The V gene is TRBV18, the J gene TRBJ2-1, with 10 bases aligning to TRBD2. CDR1 is KGHSH, CDR2 LQKENI, per germline. The length of the CDR3 is 15 residues. V was clipped by 6 bases and J by 0 bases; unmatched bases: 2. CDR3 residues: CASSPSGSSYNEQFF. The CDR3 DNA follows: TGTGCCAGCTCCCCTAGCGGGAGCTCCTACAATGAGCAGTTCTTC.

The J gene is TRBJ1-2, the V gene TRBV12-3 or TRBV12-4, with 9 bases fitting TRBD1. V shed 6 bases and J 8 bases; nucleotides not matched to a gene: 7. This CDR3 is 13 amino acids long. CDR3 sequence (DNA): TGTGCCAGCAGCACGGGACAGGGACACGGCTACACCTTC. Translated: CASSTGQGHGYTF.

The chain carries TRBV19 and TRBJ2-2, with TRBD2 as a possible D gene (5 bases). Germline V gene data show CDR1 as LNHDA and CDR2 as SQIVND (reference sequence). The CDR3 sequence is 16 residues long. The V and J ends lost 8 bases and 4 bases respectively, with 20 bases between them. In DNA, the CDR3 is TGTGCCAGTGTGCCCCTGGGAGCGCGAGGCACCGGGGAGCTGTTTTTT. This gives the protein CASVPLGARGTGELFF.

The chain is built from TRBV20-1 and TRBJ1-3; no clear D gene. Trimming took 3 bases from V and 1 from J, leaving 10 bases between them. This CDR3 region has 14 residues. Per germline, CDR1 DFQATT and CDR2 SNEGSKA (reference sequence). CDR3 amino acids: CSASNYDSGNTIYF. The DNA for the CDR3 is TGCAGTGCTAGTAATTATGATTCTGGAAACACCATATATTTT.

The rearrangement joins TRBV7-2 to TRBJ2-5, with unresolved D. Deletions cut 3 bases from V and 5 bases from J, with 10 bases between. Germline lookup yields CDR1 SGHTA and CDR2 FQGNSA. The CDR3 contains 13 residues. This CDR3 reads CASSFRATETQYF. CDR3 bases: TGTGCCAGCAGCTTCCGAGCGACGGAGACCCAGTACTTC.

The CDR3 region has the DNA TGTGCCATCAGTGAGTTAGGCAGCCCCTACGAGCAGTACTTC. Encoded protein: CAISELGSPYEQYF. The chain uses TRBV10-3 and TRBJ2-7; D unclear. V lost 1 base to trimming and J lost 2 bases, with 9 bases between them. The CDR3 runs to 14 residues. Germline CDR1 ENHRY, CDR2 SYGVKD.

The CDR3, as DNA: TGTGCCAGCAGCCGAGAGCGGTCCACAGATACGCAGTATTTT. Residues: CASSRERSTDTQYF. The V and J genes are TRBV7-9 and TRBJ2-3, with a tentative D call TRBD2 (5 bases). V dropped 5 bases and J dropped 2 bases, with 11 bases sitting between them. The CDR3 has 14 amino acids. Per the germline V gene, CDR1 is SEHNR and CDR2 is FQNEAQ (reference sequence). Complete variable domain (other parts from reference TRBV7-9 and TRBJ2-3): DTGVSQNPRHKITKRGQNVTFRCDPISEHNRLYWYRQTLGQGPEFLTYFQNEAQLEKSRLLSDRFSAERPKGSFSTLEIQRTEQGDSAMYLCASSRERSTDTQYFGPGTRLTVL.

The V gene is TRBV10-1, the J gene TRBJ2-3; D gene ambiguous. The V gene's germline CDR1 is WNHNN and CDR2 SYGVQD (reference sequence). V lost 6 bases and J lost 0, with 10 bases in between. This CDR3 spans 14 amino acids. The CDR3 sequence is CASSRTVSTDTQYF. CDR3 nucleotide sequence: TGCGCCAGCAGCCGGACGGTTAGCACAGATACGCAGTATTTT.

This clone was observed a few times. This rearrangement joins TRBV18 to TRBJ2-7; D remains unclear. Germline V gives CDR1 KGHSH, CDR2 LQKENI. Trimming removed 2 bases from V and 2 bases from J, with 7 bases in between. The CDR3 runs 13 residues. The CDR3 DNA reads as TGTGCCAGCTCACCAATACAGACCTACGAGCAGTACTTC. Translation: CASSPIQTYEQYF. The full variable domain, completed using reference TRBV18 and TRBJ2-7, is NAGVMQNPRHLVRRRGQEARLRCSPMKGHSHVYWYRQLPEEGLKFMVYLQKENIIDESGMPKERFSAEFPKEGPSILRIQQVVRGDSAAYFCASSPIQTYEQYFGPGTRLTVT.

The chain employs TRBV6-6 and TRBJ2-1; 7 bases align to TRBD1. With V trimmed by 4 bases and J by 8 bases, 11 bases remained unmatched. CDR3 length: 15 amino acids. Germline CDR1 and CDR2: MNHNY and SVGAGI (reference sequence). The CDR3 nucleotides read TGTGCCAGCAGTTTACCGGACAGGAAAGGGGATGAGCAGTTCTTC. This translates into CASSLPDRKGDEQFF.

Points on this clone: This same CDR3 is encoded by further DNA sequences in the sample. V and J are TRBV25-1 and TRBJ1-2; a weak D match, TRBD1 (5 bases). The CDR3 extends over 14 amino acids. The V end lost 3 bases, the J end lost 4 bases, and 12 bases lay between the germline ends. Per germline, CDR1 MGHDK and CDR2 SYGVNS. CDR3 residues: CASSEPGTSYGYTF. In DNA, the CDR3 is TGTGCCAGCAGTGAGCCAGGGACCTCCTATGGCTACACCTTC.

CDR3 loop: CASSLAAGRAFF. The CDR3 region has the DNA TGTGCCAGCAGCTTGGCGGCAGGGAGGGCTTTCTTT. The chain employs TRBV5-6 and TRBJ1-1; perhaps TRBD1 as D (5 bases). The CDR3 extends over 12 amino acids. With 0 bases removed from V and 11 bases from J, the gap between germline ends came to 11 bases. Germline V CDR1 and CDR2: SGHDT, YYEEEE. The full variable domain, completed using reference TRBV5-6 and TRBJ1-1, is DAGVTQSPTHLIKTRGQQVTLRCSPKSGHDTVSWYQQALGQGPQFIFQYYEEEERQRGNFPDRFSGHQFPNYSSELNVNALLLGDSALYLCASSLAAGRAFFGQGTRLTVV.

As regards this clone: Other DNA sequences in this specimen translate into the identical CDR3. This CDR3 is CASSEPGSFYEQYF. The CDR3 coding sequence is TGTGCCAGCAGTGAACCGGGCAGCTTTTACGAGCAGTACTTC. The chain carries TRBV25-1 and TRBJ2-7, with no clear D. The CDR3 runs 14 residues. The ends were cut back, 2 bases at V and 4 bases at J, with 12 bases in the middle. CDR1 and CDR2 from the germline V gene are MGHDK and SYGVNS.

A note on this clone: The same CDR3 is also encoded by other DNA sequences in this sample. The chain has TRBV11-1 and TRBJ1-2, with 10 bases aligning to TRBD1. Germline CDR1 SGHAT, CDR2 FQDESV (reference sequence). The CDR3 covers 13 residues. V was pared by 5 bases and J by 4 bases, with 1 base of the junction left unmatched. The CDR3 DNA reads as TGTGCCAGCAGCAGGGACAGGGGCTATGGCTACACCTTC. This sequence encodes CASSRDRGYGYTF.

This rearrangement joins TRBV5-4 to TRBJ1-6; D might be TRBD1 (6 bases). The V gene lost 5 bases and the J gene lost 6 bases, with 21 bases spanning the gap. Germline V gene data show CDR1 as SGHNT and CDR2 as YYREEE (reference sequence). The CDR3 totals 17 residues. DNA of the CDR3: TGTGCCAGCAGTTCGCCTTCCCAGGGGAGGATTAATTCACCCCTCCACTTT. Translation gives CASSSPSQGRINSPLHF.